This TCR beta chain came from a study of regulatory T cells in long-lasting Graves disease. Study background: By definition, persistent Graves' disease involved antithyroid drugs for over 5 years alongside positive TSH receptor antibodies.

The CDR3 runs 18 residues. Germline values: CDR1 LNHNV, CDR2 YYDKDF (reference sequence). Trimming shortened V by 0 bases and J by 2 bases, and 20 bases separated the two germline ends. Note on this clonotype: Antigen: not known.

Time point defined: persistent/refractory GD, antithyroid drugs over 5 years with positive TRAb. After RNA was extracted from PBMCs, the TCR library was made from it. Whole-study results and caveats: When disease was persistent, TRBV28, TRBJ1-2 and TRBJ2-5 were the favored segments. Peripheral blood was the sole material, not thyroid tissue.

For TCR beta, libraries came from iRepertoire HTBI primers and Arm-PCR of CDR3 regions. As handled by the study authors: Samples collectively showed approximately 62 TRBV and approximately 15 TRBJ segments. TCRdb called the multiplex PCR reads again in MiXCR, with one record for every CDR3 protein. The V and J calls here are based on TCRdb, not the publication. Among hundreds of thousands of distinct CDR3 sequences listed, 25% to 30% were seen once. The V call is TRBV15, the J call TRBJ2-7, with a possible D match to TRBD2 (6 bases). Material: peripheral blood mononuclear cells (PBMCs), obtained when the disease was refractory, from a patient treated with antithyroid drugs. The source of this sequence is a female donor with Graves disease. DNA for the CDR3: TGTGCCACCAGCAGAGATAAGGAGGAGGGGACCCCCCCCTACGAGCAGTACTTC. Protein product: CATSRDKEEGTPPYEQYF.